The 30 T cell receptor beta chains presented below share a single source sample, sequenced in a study of prognosis after radiotherapy for stage I lung cancer. Genomic DNA yielded TCR beta CDR3, amplified by two-round multiplex PCR. The first PCR round targeted every TRBV and TRBJ gene with specific primers. TCRdb reprocessed the multiplex PCR reads via MiXCR and lists one record per CDR3 protein. This table holds some 34,000 distinct CDR3 sequences, 30% to 35% found once. The specimen was PBMCs, collected before or after stereotactic body radiation therapy (not recorded which). The receptors shown here come from a donor aged 50 or older with non-small cell lung cancer.

In this sample, this clonotype turned up a few times. A single base separates this from a much larger clone, so it may be a read error. V usage is TRBV7-7 and J usage is TRBJ2-7; 8 bases fit TRBD1. This CDR3 spans 13 amino acids. Per germline, CDR1 SSHAT and CDR2 FNYEAQ (reference sequence). In nucleotides, the CDR3 is TGTGCTGGCAGCTCGGGACAGGAGGGCGAGCAGTACTTC. It codes for CAGSSGQEGEQYF.

The CDR3 spells CASSVLAGGTYEQYF. CDR3 in DNA: TGTGCCAGCAGCGTACTAGCGGGAGGAACCTACGAGCAGTACTTC. The V call is TRBV6-1, the J call TRBJ2-7; 12 positions agree with TRBD2. Per the germline V gene, CDR1 is MNHNS and CDR2 is SASEGT. The CDR3 has 15 amino acids. Germline trimming cut 6 bases from V and 2 bases from J; bases unmatched to any gene: 5.

As for this clonotype: One end of the junction is discordant with germline, which a read error may explain. V is TRBV6-9 and J is TRBJ1-5; D unclear. The CDR3 runs 12 residues. Germline-derived CDR1 and CDR2 are MNHGY and SVAAGI. The CDR3 nucleotides read TGCGCCAGCAGTGACGGGAGTCAGCCCCAGCATTTT. It yields the protein CASSDGSQPQHF.

This chain uses TRBV5-1 with TRBJ2-3, with no clear D. This CDR3 is built from 14 residues. Trimming stripped 2 bases from V and 1 base from J, with 8 bases between. Germline CDR1 SGHRS, CDR2 YFSETQ. CDR3 in DNA: TGCGCCAGCAGCTTTGATTTTGGCACAGATACGCAGTATTTT. Translation: CASSFDFGTDTQYF.

The sample holds many counts of this clonotype. The rearrangement links TRBV6-1 to TRBJ1-1, with 7 bases lining up with TRBD1. The V gene's germline CDR1 is MNHNS and CDR2 SASEGT. The CDR3 is 14 residues long. J gave up 0 bases and V 7 bases, and 5 bases lay outside the gene matches. The CDR3 sequence: CASKEGQVNTEAFF. CDR3 coding DNA: TGTGCCAGCAAAGAAGGACAGGTGAACACTGAAGCTTTCTTT.

This clonotype was seen repeatedly, ten times or more. The chain carries TRBV19 and TRBJ1-1, with D maybe TRBD1 (5 bases). The CDR3 has 13 residues. The V end was cut by 10 bases, the J end by 0 bases, with 12 bases between. Germline V lookup: CDR1 LNHDA, CDR2 SQIVND (reference sequence). This CDR3 reads CANLGPLNTEAFF. In DNA, the CDR3 is TGTGCCAACCTGGGACCGCTGAACACTGAAGCTTTCTTT. Together with reference TRBV19 and TRBJ1-1, the CDR3 gives the full variable domain: DGGITQSPKYLFRKEGQNVTLSCEQNLNHDAMYWYRQDPGQGLRLIYYSQIVNDFQKGDIAEGYSVSREKKESFPLTVTSAQKNPTAFYLCANLGPLNTEAFFGQGTRLTVV.

There are many counts of this clonotype. This sequence joins TRBV5-1 and TRBJ2-7; TRBD1 agrees at 10 bases. Germline CDR1 reads SGHRS; CDR2 reads YFSETQ. The CDR3 runs to 17 residues. Germline trimming cut 2 bases from V and 5 bases from J; bases unmatched to any gene: 13. The CDR3 DNA is TGCGCCAGCAGCTTTAATTCCCGGGGACAGGGGATCGACGAGCAGTACTTC. Protein: CASSFNSRGQGIDEQYF.

This clonotype was seen ten or more times. The CDR3 loop reads CASSQVSGPNREKLFF. DNA of the CDR3: TGCGCCAGCAGCCAGGTATCGGGACCCAACCGGGAAAAACTGTTTTTT. The chain has TRBV4-1 and TRBJ1-4, with D maybe TRBD1 (5 bases). V was cut by 3 bases and J by 8 bases, with 19 bases left in between. Per the germline V gene, CDR1 is MGHRA and CDR2 is YSYEKL. The CDR3 consists of 16 residues.

This clonotype was detected many times. The gene calls are TRBV5-1 and TRBJ2-3, with TRBD1 matching 8 bases. CDR1 and CDR2 from the germline V gene are SGHRS and YFSETQ. This CDR3 contains 14 residues. J lost 6 bases, V lost 4 bases, and 7 bases had no gene match. In DNA form, the CDR3 reads TGCGCCAGCAGCCCGGGGACAGGAGTGGATACGCAGTATTTT. Its translation: CASSPGTGVDTQYF.

This clonotype was observed many times. The rearrangement joins TRBV29-1 to TRBJ1-1, with no clear D. This CDR3 region has 13 residues. Germline V gene lookup returns CDR1 SQVTM and CDR2 ANQGSEA. The V end was cut by 3 bases, the J end by 1 base, with 9 bases between. The CDR3 nucleotides read TGCAGCGTTGATACCCTTGGGAACACTGAAGCTTTCTTT. It specifies CSVDTLGNTEAFF. The whole variable domain, remainder taken from reference TRBV29-1 and TRBJ1-1, is SAVISQKPSRDICQRGTSLTIQCQVDSQVTMMFWYRQQPGQSLTLIATANQGSEATYESGFVIDKFPISRPNLTFSTLTVSNMSPEDSSIYLCSVDTLGNTEAFFGQGTRLTVV.

Comments on this clonotype: A read error likely explains this, since a far larger clone differs by one base. V and J are TRBV6-9 and TRBJ2-6; D gene unclear. The CDR3 extends over 16 amino acids. In germline, CDR1 is MNHGY, CDR2 SVAAGI. The CDR3 loop reads CASSYTPRSGSNVLTF. CDR3 DNA: TGTGCCAGCAGTTACACGCCTCGCTCTGGGTCCAACGTCCTGACTTTC.

By sample fraction, this clonotype is medium-sized. The CDR3 nucleotides are TGCGCCAGCAGCCGCCGAACAGGGGGCCTAGATGAAGCTTTCTTT. Protein sequence: CASSRRTGGLDEAFF. The chain couples TRBV5-1 to TRBJ1-1, with 9 positions matching TRBD1. Unmatched junction bases numbered 11, after V lost 4 bases and J lost 7 bases. The germline gives CDR1 SGHRS, CDR2 YFSETQ. This CDR3 has 15 amino acids.

V gene TRBV19 combines with J gene TRBJ2-7; 8 bases agree with TRBD1. The length of the CDR3 is 15 residues. From germline, CDR1 is LNHDA and CDR2 SQIVND (reference sequence). J was trimmed by 5 bases and V by 3 bases; bases with no gene match: 9. Written as DNA, the CDR3 is TGTGCCAGTAGTATCCTGACAGGGGCCGAGCACGAGCAGTACTTC. Translated, it gives CASSILTGAEHEQYF.

Only a few counts were recorded for this clonotype. A read error may be the cause here, since a much bigger clone is one base away. V is TRBV20-1 and J is TRBJ1-1, with unresolved D. This CDR3 region has 13 residues. V lost 5 bases and J lost 1, with 11 bases in between. Germline values: CDR1 DFQATT, CDR2 SNEGSKA (reference sequence). For the CDR3, the DNA is TGCAGTGCTTCAGACCGGCGGAACACTGAAGCTTTCTTT. Translation: CSASDRRNTEAFF.

The V and J genes are TRBV7-2 and TRBJ2-1; TRBD2 matches 8 bases. After removal of 2 bases from V and 5 bases from J, the junction contained 14 bases not matched to a gene. Germline V CDR1 and CDR2: SGHTA, FQGNSA. The length of the CDR3 is 18 residues. CDR3 residues: CASSLYLGVPSGHNEQFF. CDR3 bases: TGTGCCAGCAGCTTATATTTGGGTGTGCCTAGCGGGCACAATGAGCAGTTCTTC.

This clonotype was found many times. The chain uses TRBV4-1 and TRBJ2-7; D possibly matches TRBD1 or TRBD2 (5 bases each). Germline CDR1 is MGHRA and CDR2 is YSYEKL. The CDR3 runs 15 residues. V lost 4 bases, J lost 5 bases, and 18 bases lay in between. The CDR3 spells CASSRTQGWLDEQYF. Here the CDR3 DNA reads TGCGCCAGCAGCCGGACTCAGGGTTGGCTCGACGAGCAGTACTTC.

Details on this clonotype: A much larger clone differs from this one at a single base, so this may be a read error. V is TRBV6-1 and J is TRBJ2-7, with D unclear. V shed 11 bases and J shed 7 bases, with 12 bases lying between them. The CDR3 is 10 amino acids. Germline assignment: CDR1 MNHNS and CDR2 SASEGT. This chain's CDR3 is CAGGNMEQYF. The CDR3 coding sequence is TGTGCCGGCGGAAACATGGAGCAGTACTTC.

This clonotype was seen repeatedly, ten times or more. The rearrangement links TRBV6-1 to TRBJ2-2; the match to TRBD1 covers 8 bases. J gave up 3 bases and V 6 bases, and 6 bases lay outside the gene matches. In germline, CDR1 is MNHNS, CDR2 SASEGT. This CDR3 is 15 amino acids long. The CDR3 region is CASSSGTGHTGELFF. The CDR3 DNA reads TGTGCCAGCAGCTCAGGGACAGGCCACACCGGGGAGCTGTTTTTT.

This clonotype was seen many times. The rearrangement joins TRBV3-1 to TRBJ2-3, with 7 bases lining up with TRBD2. The CDR3 has 15 amino acids. Trimming at V came to 3 bases and at J to 3 bases, leaving 6 bases not matched to a gene. CDR1 is LGHDT, CDR2 YNNKEL, per germline (reference sequence). The CDR3 DNA is TGTGCCAGCAGCCAGGGGACTACTTCAACAGATACGCAGTATTTT. This gives the protein CASSQGTTSTDTQYF.

Many counts were recorded for this clonotype. The V and J genes are TRBV20-1 and TRBJ1-1; D unclear. This CDR3 contains 16 residues. Germline values: CDR1 DFQATT, CDR2 SNEGSKA (reference sequence). Trimming cost V 6 bases and J 5 bases, with 25 bases left between them. The CDR3 coding sequence is TGCAGTGCACACGGGCAGGCTTTGAGCGTTGGAACTGAAGCTTTCTTT. Translation: CSAHGQALSVGTEAFF.

In this sample, this clonotype turned up a few times. The chain combines TRBV28 with TRBJ1-5; TRBD1 is a possible D gene (6 bases). This CDR3 is 15 amino acids long. Deletions cut 3 bases from V and 6 bases from J, with 15 bases between. Per the germline V gene, CDR1 is MDHEN and CDR2 is SYDVKM. CDR3 nucleotides: TGTGCCAGCAGTTTGGGGCAGGGGTACCGTCAGCCCCAGCATTTT. It is translated as CASSLGQGYRQPQHF. Full variable domain (rest looked up from reference TRBV28 and TRBJ1-5): DVKVTQSSRYLVKRTGEKVFLECVQDMDHENMFWYRQDPGLGLRLIYFSYDVKMKEKGDIPEGYSVSREKKERFSLILESASTNQTSMYLCASSLGQGYRQPQHFGDGTRLSIL.

The sample holds many counts of this clonotype. The genes are TRBV6-1 and TRBJ2-7; 7 bases are a match to TRBD1. Losses at the gene ends were 2 bases for V and 3 bases for J; bases not matched to a gene: 10. This CDR3 comprises 16 residues. In germline, CDR1 is MNHNS, CDR2 SASEGT. CDR3 sequence: CASSEFPRQGDYEQYF. The CDR3 DNA follows: TGTGCCAGCAGTGAATTTCCGAGACAGGGTGACTACGAGCAGTACTTC.

The V gene is TRBV6-5, the J gene TRBJ2-7; D gene unclear. V lost 0 bases, J lost 2 bases, and 11 bases lay in between. The length of the CDR3 is 15 residues. CDR1 and CDR2 (germline): MNHEY, SVGAGI. The CDR3 reads CASSYSATGPYEQYF. CDR3 sequence (DNA): TGTGCCAGCAGTTACTCCGCGACTGGGCCCTACGAGCAGTACTTC.

V usage is TRBV14 and J usage is TRBJ2-7; TRBD2 might be the D (5 bases). The V gene lost 1 base and the J gene lost 2 bases, with 15 bases spanning the gap. This CDR3 comprises 16 residues. Germline loops: CDR1 SGHDN, CDR2 FVKESK. The CDR3 sequence is CASSQGVRTGTYEQYF. The CDR3, as DNA: TGTGCCAGCAGCCAAGGGGTGCGGACGGGGACCTACGAGCAGTACTTC.

Concerning this clonotype itself: A read error is the likely source, as a far larger clone sits one nucleotide away. V gene TRBV2 combines with J gene TRBJ2-1; TRBD2 agrees at 8 bases. V trimming: 6 bases; J trimming: 1 base; junction bases outside the gene matches: 8. The germline V gene encodes CDR1 SNHLY and CDR2 FYNNEI. This CDR3 has 16 residues. The CDR3 loop is CASSKTSANSYNEQFF. The CDR3 nucleotides are TGTGCCAGCAGCAAGACTAGCGCAAATTCCTACAATGAGCAGTTCTTC.

The sample holds many counts of this clonotype. The rearrangement links TRBV2 to TRBJ1-4; no firm D call. Between the trimmed V and J ends, which lost 6 bases and 6 bases, there was a span of 11 bases. CDR1 and CDR2 from the germline V gene are SNHLY and FYNNEI. CDR3 size: 13 residues. The CDR3 reads CASSEDGDEKLFF. CDR3 bases: TGTGCCAGCAGCGAGGACGGAGATGAAAAACTGTTTTTT.

This clonotype appeared many times. The rearrangement links TRBV6-5 to TRBJ1-5; TRBD1 is a possible D gene (6 bases). CDR1 MNHEY and CDR2 SVGAGI come from the germline V gene. V was pared by 4 bases and J by 0 bases, with 7 bases between. The CDR3 is made up of 14 amino acids. The CDR3 nucleotides read TGTGCCAGCAGTTCCAGGGGTAGCAATCAGCCCCAGCATTTT. Translation: CASSSRGSNQPQHF.

This clonotype occurred a few times. A read error may explain this, as a much larger clone is one base away. The chain is built from TRBV7-2 and TRBJ2-7, with D unclear. The germline gives CDR1 SGHTA, CDR2 FQGNSA. CDR3 length: 13 amino acids. V lost 0 bases and J lost 7, with 10 bases in between. For the CDR3, the DNA is TGTGCCAGCAGCTTAGCCCCGTCCTGGGAGCAGTACTTC. Its protein is CASSLAPSWEQYF.

In this sample, this clonotype turned up many times. The CDR3 sequence: CASSMPHSTGSDTQYF. CDR3 sequence (DNA): TGTGCCAGTAGTATGCCCCACTCGACAGGGTCAGATACGCAGTATTTT. The chain uses TRBV19 and TRBJ2-3, with TRBD1 matching over 7 bases. The CDR3 loop spans 16 amino acids. Trimming took 3 bases from V and 4 from J; bases not matched to a gene: 10. Germline V lookup: CDR1 LNHDA, CDR2 SQIVND (reference sequence).

J is TRBJ1-2 and V is TRBV7-9; tentatively, D is TRBD1 (5 bases). V lost 3 bases and J 3 bases, leaving 8 bases between the germline ends. The germline V gene has CDR1 SEHNR and CDR2 FQNEAQ (reference sequence). This CDR3 contains 13 residues. CDR3 DNA: TGTGCCAGCAGCTTTGTACAGGACTATGGCTACACCTTC. Residues: CASSFVQDYGYTF.